This entry describes one T cell receptor beta chain. What antigen it recognizes has not been identified. Nothing much larger sits one base from this clone, and base qualities are not available. Measured from the cysteine to the phenylalanine, the CDR3 is 20 residues long. Only the CDR3 part of the read is kept: 60 bases, read in frame from the first base. V loses 5 bases at its end and J loses 3 bases; junction bases beyond the gene matches: 17. Library creation used 5' RACE. Instrument on record: Illumina HiSeq 2000. A universal primer binding site was introduced by template switching, and a unique molecular identifier was present in the final cDNA, enabling accurate counting of TCR cDNA molecules. Specific primers in the conserved constant-segment region were used to synthesize first-strand cDNA for TCR alpha and beta chains. To control for contamination, every cDNA library was double barcoded, receiving both a SMART-Mk sample barcode and Illumina barcodes. TruSeq adapter sequences along with Illumina sample barcodes were introduced in two successive PCR steps. The Illumina HiSeq platform was used with custom primers to sequence TCR alpha and beta cDNA libraries. On the authors' methods: MiGEC was used to process raw reads and extract unique molecular identifiers, and MiXCR was used to find CDR3 positions. Recombination models were inferred per individual with the repgenHMM and IGoR tools using an EM algorithm. Shared clonotype analysis was performed with the tcR package in R, normalizing sharing by the product of cloneset sizes. To study raw recombination free of thymic and clonal selection effects, out-of-frame nonproductive sequences were analyzed. TCRdb reprocessed the public reads (quality trimming at Q25 with fastp, clone calling with MiXCR) and kept in-frame beta chains. One record per CDR3 amino acid sequence lists the most common genes and DNA. The V and J calls follow TCRdb's processing rather than the paper's. The sample data list hundreds of thousands of distinct CDR3 sequences, and 21% of these were observed just once. About 4.3% of the sample goes to the ten largest clones.

Only healthy Caucasian donors were included. Three pairs of female monozygotic twins, all aged about 18 to 30 years, were included in the twin cohort. The RNA used for TCR libraries was isolated from peripheral blood mononuclear cells. The data were taken from a study of identical twins (dated by TCRdb to about 2016). With regard to the full study: To test whether fetal clonotypes persist, this study deep-sequenced TCR alpha and beta repertoires from monozygotic twins, from unrelated adults of various ages, and from cord blood. To rule out contamination, replicate twin experiments were performed at different times with different library preparation protocols. General conclusions and limits of the study: Recombination models systematically underestimated out-of-frame TCR alpha sharing in monozygotic twins but agreed with sharing between unrelated individuals. Out-of-frame TCR alpha sequences shared between twins showed an excess of low generation-probability sequences compared with coincidental sharing between unrelated individuals. Invariant T cells such as MAIT and iNKT could partly confound zero-insertion analyses, although diverse VJ usage argued against such confounding for most clonotypes. The excess sharing between twins in beta out-of-frame sequences was weaker because fewer shared sequences reduced the signal-to-noise ratio. Fewer insertions were carried by abundant cord blood beta clonotypes, a similar but weaker trend appeared in young adult naive repertoires, and no such trend appeared in memory repertoires. Because the same donors could not be followed over many years, the conclusions depended on cross-sectional statistical analysis.

These data are also associated with another study on T cells expressing NK-cell markers. The second study's paper adds: In sorted CD3+CD56+NKG2C+, CD3+CD56+NKG2C- and CD3+CD56-NKG2C+ T-cell subsets from several donors, TCR beta-chain repertoires were profiled. Among the eight sequenced donors, only one was HCMV-seronegative, while the other seven were HCMV-seropositive. In several experiments an anti-gammadeltaTCR antibody was added to restrict sorting to alphabetaTCR-expressing T cells. In over five donors, the dominant CD3+CD56+NKG2C+ clonotypes were among the top 10 CD8+ clonotypes and accounted for about 1.0-7.5% of CD8+ T cells. Those dominant clonotypes were again the most abundant among CD3+CD56-NKG2C+ cells in several donors, at about 25-60.1%. Whether the expanded NKG2C-expressing T cell clones were specific for HCMV antigens remained unclear. The study sequenced eight donors, all healthy volunteers chosen at random: three men and five women. HCMV-specific IgG was detected in serum with a commercial ELISA kit to determine HCMV serostatus. For a handful of donors, bulk peripheral blood T-cell repertoires were also sequenced from unsorted PBMC. MIGEC was used to demultiplex reads and group reads by UMI, and MiTCR was used to assemble and quantify clonotypes. Only TCR cDNA sequences supported by at least two reads were kept to exclude erroneous sequences. The tcR package was used for downstream repertoire analysis, with clonotypes matched between fractions based on CDR3 nucleotide sequence plus V segment. Antigen specificity was annotated against VDJdb with VDJmatch, allowing one amino acid substitution in CDR3.

The rearrangement combines TRBV12-3 or TRBV12-4 with TRBJ2-2, with 11 bases aligning to TRBD2. The receptor was isolated from a woman aged 18-35 years in good health. Input material: PBMCs. The bases read TGTGCCAGCAGTCCTTCCGGGTCGCTAGCGGGAGGCGGGTACACCGGGGAGCTGTTTTTT. This sequence encodes CASSPSGSLAGGGYTGELFF.